Below are 15 T cell receptor beta chains sequenced from a single sample in a study of regulatory T cells in long-lasting Graves disease. Through Arm-PCR of CDR3 regions and iRepertoire HTBI primers, TCR beta libraries were built. MiXCR was run by TCRdb on the multiplex PCR reads, yielding one entry per CDR3 protein. The sample has hundreds of thousands of distinct CDR3 sequences, about 15% seen once. Sample time point: newly diagnosed GD, antithyroid drugs for less than 3 months. There was RNA extracted from PBMCs, and the TCR library was made from it. The same data also went into a second study, on T cells in Graves' hyperthyroidism and ophthalmopathy.

This specimen consisted of peripheral blood mononuclear cells (PBMCs), obtained at new diagnosis, from a patient treated with antithyroid drugs. The receptors were gathered from a woman aged 35 to 60 with Graves disease.

The CDR3: CASGLMGPQHF. In DNA form, the CDR3 reads TGTGCTAGTGGTTTAATGGGGCCCCAGCATTTT. The J gene is TRBJ1-5, the V gene TRBV12-5; D is uncertain. V was trimmed by 3 bases and J by 9 bases, leaving 6 bases between them. This CDR3 has 11 residues. The germline V gene encodes CDR1 LGHNT and CDR2 FRNRAP. The variable domain in full, with the rest retrieved from reference TRBV12-5 and TRBJ1-5, is DARVTQTPRHKVTEMGQEVTMRCQPILGHNTVFWYRQTMMQGLELLAYFRNRAPLDDSGMPKDRFSAEMPDATLATLKIQPSEPRDSAVYFCASGLMGPQHFGDGTRLSIL.

V usage is TRBV4-1 and J usage is TRBJ1-1; the D gene is possibly TRBD1 (6 bases). V gave up 3 bases and J gave up 3 bases, with 14 bases separating them. Germline values: CDR1 MGHRA, CDR2 YSYEKL. This CDR3 comprises 15 residues. This CDR3 reads CASSHPRGGDTEAFF. The CDR3 region has the DNA TGCGCCAGCAGCCATCCCAGGGGAGGGGACACTGAAGCTTTCTTT.

The chain links TRBV5-8 to TRBJ1-4; perhaps TRBD1 as D (6 bases). The CDR3 totals 14 residues. Germline loops: CDR1 SGHTS, CDR2 YDEGEE. Trimming removed 4 bases at V and 8 bases at J, with 15 bases between. The CDR3 loop is CASSPRQAGEKLFF. The CDR3 DNA sequence: TGTGCCAGCAGCCCACGACAGGCAGGGGAAAAACTGTTTTTT.

This clonotype was seen many times. The chain uses TRBV28 and TRBJ2-2; TRBD1 is a possible D gene (6 bases). This CDR3 has 17 amino acids. Per germline, CDR1 MDHEN and CDR2 SYDVKM. The V gene lost 6 bases and the J gene lost 0 bases, with 17 bases spanning the gap. The CDR3 DNA follows: TGTGCCAGCAGAGCAGGGGCCGGGACGGCGAACACCGGGGAGCTGTTTTTT. Translated, it gives CASRAGAGTANTGELFF.

This clonotype was seen repeatedly, ten times or more. The chain has TRBV12-3 or TRBV12-4 and TRBJ2-1, with D possibly matching TRBD1 (6 bases). V lost 6 bases, J lost 0 bases, and 18 bases lay in between. CDR3 length: 17 residues. CDR3 protein: CASSPTGLPSSYNEQFF. In nucleotides, the CDR3 is TGTGCCAGCAGCCCTACAGGGCTCCCCAGCTCCTACAATGAGCAGTTCTTC.

This clonotype has ten or more counts. The chain combines TRBV18 with TRBJ1-2, with 7 positions matching TRBD1. This CDR3 has 13 amino acids. The V and J ends lost 8 bases and 3 bases, in that order; junction bases with no gene match: 6. Germline assignment: CDR1 KGHSH and CDR2 LQKENI. The CDR3 DNA sequence: TGTGCCAGCAGCCCCGGGACAGACTATGGCTACACCTTC. Protein: CASSPGTDYGYTF.

A few counts support this clonotype. This sequence joins TRBV2 and TRBJ2-7; the D gene could be TRBD1 or TRBD2 (5 bases each). The V and J ends lost 6 bases and 2 bases respectively, with 14 bases between them. CDR3 length: 14 amino acids. CDR1 is SNHLY, CDR2 FYNNEI, per germline. The DNA for the CDR3 is TGTGCCAGCAGCCCCGGGGCAGGAACCTACGAGCAGTACTTC. This translates into CASSPGAGTYEQYF.

With regard to this clonotype: Since a much larger clone is just one base distant, this may be a read error. The genes are TRBV6-2 or TRBV6-3 and TRBJ1-1, with D possibly matching TRBD1 (6 bases). Germline V gives CDR1 MNHEY, CDR2 SVGEGT. V was trimmed by 4 bases and J by 1 base, leaving 13 bases between them. This CDR3 has 15 amino acids. The CDR3 spells CASSFTQGPNTEAFF. The CDR3, as DNA: TGTGCCAGCAGTTTCACCCAGGGGCCGAACACTGAAGCTTTCTTT.

The chain is built from TRBV12-3 or TRBV12-4 and TRBJ2-3; 8 nucleotides align to TRBD2. J lost 0 bases, V lost 7 bases, and 6 bases had no gene match. This CDR3 has 15 amino acids. The CDR3 loop reads CASKGLAISTDTQYF. In DNA, the CDR3 is TGTGCCAGCAAAGGACTAGCTATTAGCACAGATACGCAGTATTTT.

CDR3 protein: CASSLDTELNTEAFF. DNA of the CDR3: TGCGCCAGCAGCTTAGACACGGAGTTGAACACTGAAGCTTTCTTT. This chain uses TRBV5-1 with TRBJ1-1; D not resolved. This CDR3 has 15 amino acids. V shed 2 bases and J shed 0 bases, with 11 bases lying between them. The germline V gene encodes CDR1 SGHRS and CDR2 YFSETQ.

This clonotype was seen more than once but under ten times. This chain uses TRBV24-1 with TRBJ1-5; no clear D. In germline, CDR1 is KGHDR, CDR2 SFDVKD. Trimming pared 0 bases from V and 9 bases from J, leaving 8 bases between. The CDR3 runs to 13 residues. The CDR3 region is CATSDLSALPQHF. CDR3 coding DNA: TGTGCCACCAGTGATTTGAGCGCGTTGCCCCAGCATTTT.

This clonotype was seen repeatedly, ten times or more. V usage is TRBV7-9 and J usage is TRBJ1-1; maybe TRBD1 (5 bases). The germline V gene has CDR1 SEHNR and CDR2 FQNEAQ (reference sequence). This CDR3 is built from 13 residues. V dropped 1 base and J dropped 8 bases, with 11 bases sitting between them. For the CDR3, the DNA is TGTGCCAGCAGCTTAGGACAGATGGACGAAGCTTTCTTT. Its translation is CASSLGQMDEAFF.

Worth noting for this clonotype: The junction differs from germline at one of its ends, possibly a read error. V gene TRBV7-9 combines with J gene TRBJ2-1; TRBD2 aligns across 12 bases. CDR1 and CDR2 from the germline V gene are SEHNR and FQNEAQ (reference sequence). The length of the CDR3 is 16 residues. The CDR3 loop reads CASGLAELAGGGEQFF. The CDR3 DNA follows: TGTGCCAGCGGCTTGGCCGAACTAGCGGGGGGAGGTGAGCAGTTCTTC.

Many counts were recorded for this clonotype. The chain has TRBV7-2 and TRBJ2-3, with 7 bases fitting TRBD1. The CDR3 extends over 15 amino acids. Unmatched junction bases numbered 6, after V lost 3 bases and J lost 3 bases. The germline CDR1 and CDR2 sequences are SGHTA and FQGNSA. CDR3: CASSFRQGRTDTQYF. The CDR3 nucleotides are TGTGCCAGCAGCTTTCGACAGGGAAGGACAGATACGCAGTATTTT.

This clonotype was counted between two and nine times. The rearrangement uses TRBV20-1 and TRBJ2-2, with D tentatively TRBD1 or TRBD2 (6 bases each). Germline loops: CDR1 DFQATT, CDR2 SNEGSKA (reference sequence). This CDR3 region has 15 residues. Trimming pared 6 bases from V and 5 bases from J, leaving 19 bases between. The CDR3 nucleotides are TGCAGTGCCGTCGCAGCAGGGGACTTGACCGGGGAGCTGTTTTTT. Translated: CSAVAAGDLTGELFF.